One and the same sample provided the 26 T cell receptor beta chains below, sequenced in a study of CD8 T cells in Susac syndrome. RNA in amounts of roughly 0.5 to 1 ug was reverse transcribed with random hexamers. From the immunoSEQ multiplex PCR reads, TCRdb called clonotypes with MiXCR, one entry per CDR3 protein. Here the sample spans about 110,000 distinct CDR3 sequences, about 95% being singletons. The sample comprised CD4+ T cells from PBMCs. The origin of the receptors is a human donor in good health.

This chain joins TRBV12-3 or TRBV12-4 and TRBJ1-1; 7 bases are a match to TRBD1. Germline trimming cut 5 bases from V and 5 bases from J; bases unmatched to any gene: 5. This CDR3 is 13 amino acids long. CDR3: CASSLIQGTEAFF. Written as DNA, the CDR3 is TGTGCCAGCAGTCTGATACAGGGGACTGAAGCTTTCTTT.

The chain carries TRBV7-2 and TRBJ2-7; no clear D. With 5 bases removed from V and 2 bases from J, the gap between germline ends came to 13 bases. The CDR3 runs to 14 residues. Germline loops: CDR1 SGHTA, CDR2 FQGNSA. CDR3: CASSPSSGPYEQYF. Written as DNA, the CDR3 is TGTGCCAGCAGCCCAAGTTCTGGCCCCTACGAGCAGTACTTC.

The chain carries TRBV29-1 and TRBJ2-5, with 7 bases aligning to TRBD1. Germline CDR1 is SQVTM and CDR2 is ANQGSEA. V shed 5 bases and J 5 bases; nucleotides not matched to a gene: 8. The CDR3 sequence is 13 residues long. The CDR3 sequence is CSVLTGIGETQYF. CDR3 DNA sequence: TGCAGCGTTTTGACAGGGATTGGGGAGACCCAGTACTTC.

J is TRBJ2-6 and V is TRBV4-2; 11 bases line up with TRBD2. V was pared by 0 bases and J by 0 bases, with 4 bases of the junction left unmatched. Germline assignment: CDR1 LGHNA and CDR2 YNFKEQ. The CDR3 sequence is 19 residues long. The CDR3 protein is CASSQERLAGNSGANVLTF. Written as DNA, the CDR3 is TGTGCCAGCAGCCAAGAAAGACTAGCGGGGAACTCTGGGGCCAACGTCCTGACTTTC.

The rearrangement links TRBV9 to TRBJ2-2; 8 bases line up with TRBD2. V trimming: 0 bases; J trimming: 5 bases; junction bases outside the gene matches: 9. The CDR3 is 17 residues long. Germline loops: CDR1 SGDLS, CDR2 YYNGEE. Here the CDR3 DNA reads TGTGCCAGCAGCGTAGCGGGCGGGGGGCCGGGTACCGGGGAGCTGTTTTTT. The encoded protein is CASSVAGGGPGTGELFF.

The genes are TRBV28 and TRBJ2-6; a weak D match, TRBD1 (5 bases). V gave up 7 bases and J gave up 4 bases, with 14 bases separating them. The CDR3 runs to 15 residues. Germline V CDR1 and CDR2: MDHEN, SYDVKM. This chain's CDR3 is CASNTGASGANVLTF. CDR3 DNA sequence: TGTGCCAGCAATACTGGGGCATCCGGGGCCAACGTCCTGACTTTC.

The J gene is TRBJ1-1, the V gene TRBV20-1; tentatively, D is TRBD1 (5 bases). Germline assignment: CDR1 DFQATT and CDR2 SNEGSKA (reference sequence). With 5 bases removed from V and 5 bases from J, the gap between germline ends came to 18 bases. The CDR3 extends over 14 amino acids. CDR3 residues: CSASAGQGRTEAFF. The DNA of the CDR3 is TGCAGTGCTTCGGCGGGGCAGGGACGGACTGAAGCTTTCTTT.

This chain joins TRBV5-1 and TRBJ1-2, with D unclear. The germline V gene encodes CDR1 SGHRS and CDR2 YFSETQ. The CDR3 has 14 amino acids. The V end was cut by 4 bases, the J end by 6 bases, with 16 bases between. The CDR3 sequence: CASSKVVGFDGYTF. The CDR3 nucleotides are TGCGCCAGCAGCAAGGTGGTTGGTTTCGATGGCTACACCTTC. The variable domain in full, completed from reference TRBV5-1 and TRBJ1-2, reads KAGVTQTPRYLIKTRGQQVTLSCSPISGHRSVSWYQQTPGQGLQFLFEYFSETQRNKGNFPGRFSGRQFSNSRSEMNVSTLELGDSALYLCASSKVVGFDGYTFGSGTRLTVV.

The genes are TRBV20-1 and TRBJ1-5; D remains unclear. There are 14 residues in the CDR3. Germline CDR1 reads DFQATT; CDR2 reads SNEGSKA (reference sequence). Trimming pared 5 bases from V and 7 bases from J, leaving 18 bases between. CDR3 region: CSAGTYSGYQPQHF. CDR3 coding DNA: TGCAGTGCTGGCACCTATTCGGGGTACCAGCCCCAGCATTTT.

The J gene is TRBJ2-2, the V gene TRBV5-1; the D gene is possibly TRBD1 (6 bases). Between the trimmed V and J ends, which lost 0 bases and 4 bases, there was a span of 10 bases. This CDR3 has 15 amino acids. Germline assignment: CDR1 SGHRS and CDR2 YFSETQ. The CDR3 protein is CASSLAQGSTGELFF. The DNA of the CDR3 is TGCGCCAGCAGCTTGGCTCAGGGGAGCACCGGGGAGCTGTTTTTT.

The chain links TRBV20-1 to TRBJ2-5, with 11 bases matching TRBD2. The CDR3 spans 13 residues. Germline trimming cut 6 bases from V and 5 bases from J; bases unmatched to any gene: 5. Germline V gene sequence: CDR1 DFQATT, CDR2 SNEGSKA (reference sequence). The CDR3 spells CSAIAGGRETQYF. CDR3 DNA: TGCAGTGCGATAGCGGGGGGGCGTGAGACCCAGTACTTC.

The chain uses TRBV11-2 and TRBJ2-7, with a weak D call TRBD2 (5 bases). This CDR3 comprises 15 residues. V lost 5 bases to trimming and J lost 1 base, with 15 bases between them. Germline assignment: CDR1 SGHAT and CDR2 FQNNGV. CDR3 protein: CASSIGPDWSYEQYF. The CDR3 DNA sequence: TGTGCCAGCAGCATTGGGCCGGACTGGTCCTACGAGCAGTACTTC.

The rearrangement joins TRBV28 to TRBJ2-7, with TRBD2 matching over 10 bases. Germline trimming cut 8 bases from V and 10 bases from J; bases unmatched to any gene: 14. CDR3 length: 14 amino acids. Germline V CDR1 and CDR2: MDHEN, SYDVKM. This CDR3 is CASVSGTSVDVQYF. Written as DNA, the CDR3 is TGTGCCAGCGTGTCCGGGACTAGCGTCGACGTTCAGTACTTC.

J is TRBJ1-2 and V is TRBV28; D ambiguous. Per germline, CDR1 MDHEN and CDR2 SYDVKM. The V and J ends lost 4 bases and 1 base respectively, with 4 bases between them. The CDR3 spans 12 residues. The CDR3 DNA reads as TGTGCCAGCAGTTCCCTTAACTATGGCTACACCTTC. Translated: CASSSLNYGYTF.

The CDR3 region is CASRTGPGTDTQYF. CDR3 bases: TGTGCCTCACGGACAGGCCCCGGCACAGATACGCAGTATTTT. V usage is TRBV2 and J usage is TRBJ2-3; 7 bases line up with TRBD1. The germline CDR1 and CDR2 sequences are SNHLY and FYNNEI. V shed 11 bases, J shed 1 base, and the junction held 9 bases outside the gene matches. The CDR3 is 14 residues long.

The chain carries TRBV20-1 and TRBJ2-7; no definite D call. The CDR3 runs 12 residues. Germline CDR1 is DFQATT and CDR2 is SNEGSKA (reference sequence). V lost 3 bases to trimming and J lost 3 bases, with 9 bases between them. The CDR3 bases are TGCAGTGCTAGCGGCACGGTCTACGAGCAGTACTTC. Translation gives CSASGTVYEQYF.

V gene TRBV9 combines with J gene TRBJ2-6; possibly TRBD2 for D (5 bases). The CDR3 extends over 16 amino acids. Trimming took off 3 bases at V and 0 bases at J, with 10 bases between the two ends. Germline assignment: CDR1 SGDLS and CDR2 YYNGEE. CDR3 loop: CASSARAGSGANVLTF. The CDR3 DNA sequence: TGTGCCAGCAGCGCCCGGGCGGGCTCTGGGGCCAACGTCCTGACTTTC.

The table lists this clonotype with a count of one. CDR3 loop: CASSSTGAGNTEAFF. The CDR3 region has the DNA TGTGCCAGCAGTTCAACAGGGGCTGGGAACACTGAAGCTTTCTTT. J is TRBJ1-1 and V is TRBV28, with 7 bases fitting TRBD1. The germline gives CDR1 MDHEN, CDR2 SYDVKM. With 4 bases clipped from V and 1 base from J, the junction kept 6 bases outside the gene matches. The CDR3 length is 15 residues.

The V call is TRBV30, the J call TRBJ2-3; no definite D call. V dropped 0 bases and J dropped 1 base, with 11 bases sitting between them. CDR1 and CDR2 from the germline V gene are GTSNPN and SVGIG (reference sequence). The CDR3 spans 15 residues. The CDR3 DNA reads TGTGCCTGGAGTGTCGGTCTTCGGGGCACAGATACGCAGTATTTT. Protein product: CAWSVGLRGTDTQYF.

The chain has TRBV15 and TRBJ2-2, with D possibly TRBD1 on 5 matching bases. V lost 6 bases and J 1 base, leaving 9 bases between the germline ends. The length of the CDR3 is 14 residues. Germline assignment: CDR1 LNHNV and CDR2 YYDKDF (reference sequence). The CDR3 protein is CATRLDRNTGELFF. In DNA, the CDR3 is TGTGCCACCAGGTTAGACAGGAACACCGGGGAGCTGTTTTTT.

This chain uses TRBV11-2 with TRBJ2-1; TRBD2 is a possible D gene (6 bases). The CDR3 loop spans 11 amino acids. Trimming stripped 6 bases from V and 8 bases from J, with 8 bases between. Per germline, CDR1 SGHAT and CDR2 FQNNGV. CDR3 DNA: TGTGCCAGCAGAGGCGGGGATGAGCAGTTCTTC. Its protein is CASRGGDEQFF.

The CDR3 region is CASSLVGGGGSLETQYF. The CDR3 nucleotides read TGTGCCAGCAGCTTAGTGGGCGGGGGCGGGTCGCTCGAGACCCAGTACTTC. V is TRBV7-8 and J is TRBJ2-5, with D possibly TRBD2 on 7 matching bases. Trimming shortened V by 1 base and J by 5 bases, and 20 bases separated the two germline ends. The CDR3 has 17 amino acids. CDR1 and CDR2 (germline): SGHVS, FQNEAQ.

The genes are TRBV29-1 and TRBJ2-3; 10 positions match TRBD1. After removal of 5 bases from V and 2 bases from J, the junction contained 4 bases not matched to a gene. Germline lookup yields CDR1 SQVTM and CDR2 ANQGSEA. The CDR3 is 14 amino acids. CDR3 residues: CSVSRQGATDTQYF. The CDR3 region has the DNA TGCAGCGTTTCCAGACAGGGGGCCACAGATACGCAGTATTTT.

The V gene is TRBV3-1, the J gene TRBJ2-7; 10 bases align to TRBD1. Germline CDR1 LGHDT, CDR2 YNNKEL (reference sequence). The CDR3 length is 15 residues. The V segment lost 3 bases and the J segment 3 bases; nucleotides outside the gene matches: 5. In DNA form, the CDR3 reads TGTGCCAGCAGCCAGGGGGACAGGGGTTACTACGAGCAGTACTTC. This sequence encodes CASSQGDRGYYEQYF.

The chain recombines TRBV12-3 or TRBV12-4 with TRBJ1-6; D is ambiguous. The CDR3 runs 17 residues. Deletions cut 5 bases from V and 0 bases from J, with 14 bases between. The CDR3: CASSGFGVSSYNSPLHF. CDR3 bases: TGTGCCAGCAGTGGTTTTGGCGTGAGCTCCTATAATTCACCCCTCCACTTT.

The gene calls are TRBV29-1 and TRBJ1-5, with D tentatively TRBD1 (6 bases). Germline CDR1 and CDR2: SQVTM and ANQGSEA. V was cut by 3 bases and J by 1 base, with 13 bases left in between. The CDR3 covers 15 residues. CDR3 region: CSVENRERSNQPQHF. For the CDR3, the DNA is TGCAGCGTTGAGAACAGGGAGAGGAGCAATCAGCCCCAGCATTTT.